Listed below are T cell receptor beta chains from one sample, sequenced in a study of cytomegalovirus exposure and HLA in healthy donors. Assay used: immunoSEQ multiplex PCR; TCRdb lists only in-frame clones, some missing. The sample contains 100,000 or so clones, 80% to 85% of which appear only once. Sample: PBMCs. The receptors stem from a man aged 25-45 years in good health and CMV-seropositive. The conserved cysteine and the conserved F or W are not part of the CDR3 here. The size of a clone is reported for some rows only, either as once, few or many, or as a class for expanded clones.

>TRBJ1-5|TRBV7-3|NA
ASSKTGGNQPQH
>TRBJ1-2|TRBV2|NA
ASFGQGYGYT
>TRBJ1-2|TRBV6-6|NA
ASSYGQGSNYGYT
>TRBJ2-1|TRBV6-1|NA
ASSRTLNEQF
>TRBJ1-1|TRBV2|few
ASSFQGAHTEAF
>TRBJ2-7|TRBV5-1|NA
ASSLVQGSHEQY
>TRBJ2-1|TRBV7-2|NA
ASSFQGPLTLRNEQF
>TRBJ1-5|TRBV9|few
ASSPSTGGIQPQH
>TRBJ1-1|TRBV7-9|NA
ASSLEASTEAF
>TRBJ2-7|TRBV5-4|NA
ASSLTGGGISYEQY
>TRBJ1-6|TRBV6-5|NA
ASSYSRGRGSPLH
>TRBJ2-3|TRBV5-4|few
ASSLGGLPDTQY
>TRBJ2-7|TRBV4-1|NA
ASSHQSRQGSGYEQY
>TRBJ2-7|TRBV30|NA
AWSVQLPYEQY
>TRBJ2-3|TRBV7-3|NA
ASSLMGGASDTQY
>TRBJ2-1|TRBV28|NA
ASSGGPNDNEQF
>TRBJ1-1|TRBV4-3|NA
ASSQSGGTEAF
>TRBJ1-2|TRBV25-1|NA
ASSAGQYYGYT
>TRBJ2-1|TRBV11-3|few
ASSLDPSGYNEQF
>TRBJ2-5|TRBV6-1|once
ASTLGGVQETQY
>TRBJ2-3|TRBV5-1|NA
ASRLQGAGTDTQY
>TRBJ1-2|TRBV19|NA
ASSIPHRVNYGYT
>TRBJ2-7|TRBV6-5|many
ASSRGSERDEQY
>TRBJ2-7|TRBV9|NA
ASSVSPSYEQY
>TRBJ2-1|TRBV5-1|NA
ASSLFGQGPYNEQF
>TRBJ1-6|TRBV28|NA
ASSFLKITGAAYNSPLH
>TRBJ1-3|TRBV30|few
AWSGHSGNTIY
>TRBJ2-7|TRBV4-3|once
ASSQGWDRLSYEQY
>TRBJ2-2|TRBV28|NA
ASSLADRNTGELF
>TRBJ1-3|TRBV19|NA
ASSLQLGNTIY
>TRBJ2-5|TRBV12-5|NA
ASGPRGRETQY
>TRBJ2-1|TRBV30|NA
AWSLAPGVYNEQF